The source of this T cell receptor (beta chain) is a study of blood T cell repertoires in COVID-19 (dated by TCRdb to about 2020). With respect to the entire study: The collaborator samples originated in the United States, Italy and Spain and spanned the acute and convalescent phases of COVID-19. The prospective study material was composed of cDNA or gDNA derived from T cells, B-cell-depleted T cells, or PBMCs. The sample metadata nearly always contained a de-identified subject ID, COVID-19 status, age in years and sex. Deeply sampled blood TCRbeta repertoires from subjects exposed to, actively infected with, or recovered from COVID-19 were included in the dataset. The samples were drawn from two sources: the first 160 participants of the ongoing ImmuneRACE study, and 1,200 or so subjects contributed by 6 global collaborators. The repertoires were released in a freely available public database intended as a resource for research on the immune response to SARS-CoV-2. Where available, HLA class I and class II types were taken from metadata supplied by the sample provider and were not determined by assay-based typing.

General study outcomes and caveats: Clinical and demographic metadata were provided uncurated, with the amount varying by source and participant.

TCRbeta CDR3 regions were amplified from genomic DNA using the immunoSEQ Assay, a bias-controlled multiplex PCR. On the study's bioinformatics: The number of nucleated cells in each sample was estimated by amplification of reference gene primers within the assay. Sequence reads were collapsed and filtered to measure the absolute abundance of every unique TCRbeta CDR3 rearrangement. For each sample, productive Simpson clonality was calculated as the square root of Simpson's diversity index over productive rearrangements. TCRdb took over this immuneACCESS table, retaining in-frame rearrangements with V and J assigned. Such tables are incomplete; in checked studies, under half of the missing clones stem from an unresolved V gene, and the remainder is unexplained. That table furnishes V, J and clone size, whereas the DNA furnished D and trimming. For this sample there are over 100,000 clones; approximately 88% appear just once. The ten largest clones represent under 30% of the sample.

In its sample, this clone was seen once. It has no known antigen specificity. Nothing much larger sits one base from this clone, and base qualities are not available. V drops 1 base and J drops 4 bases, leaving 6 bases in between. The CDR3 goes from the cysteine to the phenylalanine over 13 residues. Kept here is only the CDR3 DNA, which spans 39 bases and is read in frame from base 1. CDR1 SEHNR and CDR2 FQNEAQ were looked up in the germline V gene (reference sequence). Whole blood was collected in K2EDTA tubes by collaborating institutions according to the institutions' own protocols. Collaborator samples were shipped for TCRbeta analysis as frozen whole blood, isolated PBMCs, or DNA extracted from either sample type.

The TCR sequence derives from a man aged 55 to 69 with acute or convalescent COVID-19. The sample consisted of peripheral blood. The sequence joins TRBV7-9 to TRBJ2-3, with the D segment identity uncertain. The DNA sequence reads TGTGCCAGCAGCTTAGTCGGTGCAGATACGCAGTATTTT. Its translation is CASSLVGADTQYF.